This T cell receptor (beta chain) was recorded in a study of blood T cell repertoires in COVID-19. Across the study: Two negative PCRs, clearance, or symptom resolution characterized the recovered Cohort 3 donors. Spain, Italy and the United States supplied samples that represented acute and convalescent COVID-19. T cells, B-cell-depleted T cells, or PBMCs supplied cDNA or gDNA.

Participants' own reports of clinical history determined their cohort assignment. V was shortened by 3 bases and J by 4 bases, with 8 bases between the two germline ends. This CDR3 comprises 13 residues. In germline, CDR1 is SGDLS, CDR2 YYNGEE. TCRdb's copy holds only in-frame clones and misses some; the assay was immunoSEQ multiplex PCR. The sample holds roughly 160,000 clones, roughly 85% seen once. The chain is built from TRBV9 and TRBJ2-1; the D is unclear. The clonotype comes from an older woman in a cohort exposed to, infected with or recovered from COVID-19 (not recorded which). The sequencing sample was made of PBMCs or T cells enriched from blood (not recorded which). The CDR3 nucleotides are TGTGCCAGCAGCGCTCGAGTTTACAATGAGCAGTTCTTC. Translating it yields CASSARVYNEQFF.